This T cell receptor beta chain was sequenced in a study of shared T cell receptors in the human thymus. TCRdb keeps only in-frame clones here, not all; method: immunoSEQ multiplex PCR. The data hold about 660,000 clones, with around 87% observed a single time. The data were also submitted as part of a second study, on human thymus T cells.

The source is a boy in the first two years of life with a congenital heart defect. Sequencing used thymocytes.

The CDR3 reads CASSWGEIGELFF. The CDR3 nucleotides read TGTGCCAGCAGCTGGGGGGAGATCGGGGAGCTGTTTTTT. The V gene is TRBV7-3, the J gene TRBJ2-2; D perhaps matches TRBD2 (6 bases). V was trimmed by 4 bases and J by 7 bases, leaving 10 bases between them. The germline V gene has CDR1 SGHTA and CDR2 FQGTGA. CDR3 length: 13 residues.